This TCR beta chain was recorded in a study of blood T cell repertoires in COVID-19. Study in general: Samples of COVID-19 (acute and convalescent) were obtained from the United States, Italy and Spain. In each case, the material was cDNA or gDNA derived from T cells, B-cell-depleted T cells, or PBMCs.

This CDR3 comprises 12 residues. Germline V gene sequence: CDR1 SNHLY, CDR2 FYNNEI. The junction had 4 bases not matched to a gene; V was cut back by 9 bases and J by 4 bases. TCRdb's copy holds only in-frame clones and misses some; the assay was immunoSEQ multiplex PCR. This table has 130,000 or so clones, roughly four fifths appearing once. This sequence originates from a man aged 45-60 years who had recovered from COVID-19. The sample taken for sequencing was PBMCs or T cells enriched from blood (not recorded which). The gene calls are TRBV2 and TRBJ2-5, with TRBD2 matching over 8 bases. CDR3 nucleotide sequence: TGTGCCAGGAGCGGGGGCGGAGAGACCCAGTACTTC. Translation: CARSGGGETQYF.